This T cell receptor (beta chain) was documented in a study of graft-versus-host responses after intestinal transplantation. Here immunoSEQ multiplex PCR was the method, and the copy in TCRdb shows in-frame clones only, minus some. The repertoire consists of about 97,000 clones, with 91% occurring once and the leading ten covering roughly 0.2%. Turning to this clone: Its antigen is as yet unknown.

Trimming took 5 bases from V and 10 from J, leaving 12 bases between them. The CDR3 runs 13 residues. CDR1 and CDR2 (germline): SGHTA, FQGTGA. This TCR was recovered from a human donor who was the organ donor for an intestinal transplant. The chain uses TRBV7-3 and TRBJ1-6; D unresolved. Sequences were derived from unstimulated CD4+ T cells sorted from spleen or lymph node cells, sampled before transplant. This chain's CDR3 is CASSPSRSSPLHF. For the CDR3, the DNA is TGTGCCAGCAGCCCATCCCGGTCCTCACCCCTCCACTTT. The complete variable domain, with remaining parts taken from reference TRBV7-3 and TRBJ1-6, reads GAGVSQTPSNKVTEKGKYVELRCDPISGHTALYWYRQSLGQGPEFLIYFQGTGAADDSGLPNDRFFAVRPEGSVSTLKIQRTERGDSAVYLCASSPSRSSPLHFGNGTRLTVT.